One and the same sample provided the 29 T cell receptor beta chains below, sequenced in a study of early T cells in non-severe SARS-CoV-2 infection (dated by TCRdb to 2020 to 2023). Libraries came from 5' RACE. The instrument given in TCRdb is NextSeq 500. TCRdb reworked the public reads: Q25 trimming with fastp, MiXCR clone assembly, productive beta chains retained. Every entry covers one CDR3 protein and lists the most common genes and DNA from its rows. For this sample the table gives about 59,000 distinct CDR3 sequences, of which about 12% were detected only once. The ten top clones hold roughly 9.3% of the sample. The starting material was whole blood, obtained at baseline. These receptors were obtained from an adult who was a healthcare worker with PCR-confirmed SARS-CoV-2 infection or an uninfected control (not recorded which).

The chain uses TRBV10-3 and TRBJ2-1; 10 nucleotides agree with TRBD2. The CDR3 has 16 amino acids. With 5 bases clipped from V and 5 bases from J, the junction kept 9 bases outside the gene matches. CDR1 and CDR2 from the germline V gene are ENHRY and SYGVKD. This chain's CDR3 is CAISNSGTSVHNEQFF. CDR3 nucleotides: TGTGCCATCAGTAATTCCGGGACTAGCGTACACAATGAGCAGTTCTTC.

This clonotype showed up just a few times. V and J are TRBV19 and TRBJ2-1, with 11 bases fitting TRBD2. The CDR3 totals 14 residues. Trimming took 6 bases from V and 6 from J; bases not matched to a gene: 4. CDR1 is LNHDA and CDR2 is SQIVND in the germline V gene (reference sequence). CDR3 sequence: CASRTGLAVNEQFF. The CDR3 nucleotides read TGTGCCAGTAGAACGGGACTAGCGGTCAATGAGCAGTTCTTC.

This clonotype was detected a few times. This chain joins TRBV7-2 and TRBJ2-2, with 7 bases lining up with TRBD1. Germline V gives CDR1 SGHTA, CDR2 FQGNSA. This CDR3 contains 14 residues. CDR3 loop: CASRGQGYTGELFF. CDR3 coding DNA: TGTGCTTCTAGGGGGCAGGGATACACCGGGGAGCTGTTTTTT.

In its sample, this clonotype was seen many times. The rearrangement uses TRBV27 and TRBJ1-2, with a tentative D call TRBD1 (5 bases). CDR1 is MNHEY, CDR2 SMNVEV, per germline (reference sequence). The V end was cut by 7 bases, the J end by 4 bases, with 19 bases between. CDR3 length: 15 amino acids. CDR3 in amino acids: CASNPTGGRVYGYTF. CDR3 DNA sequence: TGTGCCAGCAACCCAACGGGGGGACGGGTCTATGGCTACACCTTC.

This clonotype was counted only a few times. Written as DNA, the CDR3 is TGTGCCAGCAGTTTACAACTCTACGAGCAGTACTTC. It encodes CASSLQLYEQYF. V usage is TRBV28 and J usage is TRBJ2-7; D unclear. The germline gives CDR1 MDHEN, CDR2 SYDVKM. The CDR3 sequence is 12 residues long. V shed 2 bases and J shed 3 bases, with 5 bases lying between them.

The rearrangement joins TRBV4-1 to TRBJ1-4; TRBD1 is a possible D gene (5 bases). The ends were cut back, 0 bases at V and 3 bases at J, with 14 bases in the middle. The CDR3 extends over 17 amino acids. Germline lookup yields CDR1 MGHRA and CDR2 YSYEKL. The CDR3 coding sequence is TGCGCCAGCAGCCAAGACGGGGGACGAGGGGCTAATGAAAAACTGTTTTTT. This gives the protein CASSQDGGRGANEKLFF.

This clonotype was detected ten times or more. The V call is TRBV6-5, the J call TRBJ1-2; D ambiguous. The CDR3 has 14 amino acids. The germline gives CDR1 MNHEY, CDR2 SVGAGI. Trimming removed 0 bases from V and 3 bases from J, with 8 bases in between. DNA for the CDR3: TGTGCCAGCAGTTACTCAGGGTCGTACTATGGCTACACCTTC. This encodes CASSYSGSYYGYTF.

This clonotype was seen only a few times. The V and J genes are TRBV6-5 and TRBJ2-7; D assignment may be TRBD1 or TRBD2 (6 bases each). Germline V CDR1 and CDR2: MNHEY, SVGAGI. The CDR3 is 12 residues long. V dropped 5 bases and J dropped 6 bases, with 11 bases sitting between them. The CDR3 DNA sequence: TGTGCCAGCAGTCCGGGGGCCCTCGAGCAGTACTTC. Its protein is CASSPGALEQYF.

CDR3 residues: CASSPTGDTDTQYF. CDR3 nucleotide sequence: TGTGCCAGCAGCCCGACAGGGGATACAGATACGCAGTATTTT. The J gene is TRBJ2-3, the V gene TRBV6-4; 8 nucleotides agree with TRBD1. This CDR3 has 14 amino acids. With V trimmed by 6 bases and J by 3 bases, 5 bases remained unmatched. Germline V lookup: CDR1 MRHNA, CDR2 SNTAGT.

The V gene is TRBV5-1, the J gene TRBJ1-2, with D perhaps TRBD1 (6 bases). There are 13 residues in the CDR3. Trimming cost V 0 bases and J 4 bases, with 7 bases left between them. CDR1 is SGHRS, CDR2 YFSETQ, per germline. CDR3 DNA sequence: TGCGCCAGCAGCTTGGAGGGGGGCTATGGCTACACCTTC. Protein product: CASSLEGGYGYTF.

This clonotype has a handful of counts. The rearrangement uses TRBV5-6 and TRBJ1-2, with 12 bases aligning to TRBD1. J lost 2 bases, V lost 4 bases, and 3 bases had no gene match. Per germline, CDR1 SGHDT and CDR2 YYEEEE. The CDR3 spans 15 residues. CDR3 sequence: CASSQGTGGNYGYTF. DNA of the CDR3: TGTGCCAGCAGCCAAGGGACAGGGGGCAACTATGGCTACACCTTC.

The chain carries TRBV27 and TRBJ2-7; 8 bases fit TRBD1. Per germline, CDR1 MNHEY and CDR2 SMNVEV (reference sequence). J gave up 6 bases and V 4 bases, and 2 bases lay outside the gene matches. The CDR3 runs 12 residues. The CDR3 region is CASSYTGGEQYF. The CDR3 DNA reads as TGTGCCAGCAGTTATACAGGGGGCGAGCAGTACTTC.

The sample holds one count of this clonotype. The chain carries TRBV6-2 or TRBV6-3 and TRBJ2-5; TRBD2 agrees at 10 bases. The germline V gene encodes CDR1 MNHEY and CDR2 SVGEGT. With 5 bases clipped from V and 5 bases from J, the junction kept 11 bases outside the gene matches. The CDR3 sequence is 16 residues long. CDR3 sequence (DNA): TGTGCCAGCAGTCCCCTACCCCTAGCGGGAGCGGAGACCCAGTACTTC. Protein: CASSPLPLAGAETQYF.

This clonotype was seen ten or more times. The chain recombines TRBV5-1 with TRBJ2-1; no clear D gene. Germline V gene lookup returns CDR1 SGHRS and CDR2 YFSETQ. V was cut by 1 base and J by 8 bases, with 4 bases left in between. There are 11 residues in the CDR3. The CDR3 spells CASSLFYEQFF. CDR3 sequence (DNA): TGCGCCAGCAGCTTGTTCTATGAGCAGTTCTTC.

The chain carries TRBV6-6 and TRBJ1-5; 7 nucleotides match TRBD1. The CDR3 is 14 residues long. Germline V lookup: CDR1 MNHNY, CDR2 SVGAGI (reference sequence). V shed 4 bases, J shed 6 bases, and the junction held 6 bases outside the gene matches. CDR3 coding DNA: TGTGCCAGCAGTTTGACAGGGTTGAGTCAGCCCCAGCATTTT. It encodes CASSLTGLSQPQHF.

J is TRBJ2-1 and V is TRBV12-3 or TRBV12-4, with 7 nucleotides matching TRBD2. J lost 4 bases, V lost 7 bases, and 13 bases had no gene match. This CDR3 spans 16 amino acids. The CDR3 loop is CASTRGLGGPYNEQFF. DNA of the CDR3: TGTGCCAGCACCCGGGGACTGGGAGGGCCGTACAATGAGCAGTTCTTC.

This clonotype was seen more than once but under ten times. This chain joins TRBV20-1 and TRBJ2-3, with 13 positions matching TRBD2. V trimming: 6 bases; J trimming: 4 bases; junction bases outside the gene matches: 13. The CDR3 contains 17 residues. Per the germline V gene, CDR1 is DFQATT and CDR2 is SNEGSKA (reference sequence). CDR3 amino acids: CSATGVGTSGIADTQYF. Written as DNA, the CDR3 is TGCAGTGCCACAGGCGTGGGGACTAGCGGGATCGCAGATACGCAGTATTTT.

This clonotype occurred a few times. V is TRBV18 and J is TRBJ2-5; 7 bases fit TRBD1. Trimming cost V 5 bases and J 4 bases; bases outside gene matches: 4. This CDR3 is built from 13 residues. The germline V gene has CDR1 KGHSH and CDR2 LQKENI. CDR3 DNA: TGTGCCAGCTCAGCGACAGGGAGAGAGACCCAGTACTTC. It specifies CASSATGRETQYF. The full variable domain, completed using reference TRBV18 and TRBJ2-5, is NAGVMQNPRHLVRRRGQEARLRCSPMKGHSHVYWYRQLPEEGLKFMVYLQKENIIDESGMPKERFSAEFPKEGPSILRIQQVVRGDSAAYFCASSATGRETQYFGPGTRLLVL.

In this sample, this clonotype turned up a few times. The chain employs TRBV6-6 and TRBJ1-4; D not certain. Per germline, CDR1 MNHNY and CDR2 SVGAGI (reference sequence). This CDR3 has 13 amino acids. Between the trimmed V and J ends, which lost 4 bases and 0 bases, there was a span of 3 bases. CDR3 DNA sequence: TGTGCCAGCAGTTGGACAACTAATGAAAAACTGTTTTTT. This gives the protein CASSWTTNEKLFF.

This clonotype was counted a few times. The rearrangement joins TRBV10-3 to TRBJ2-7; maybe TRBD2 (5 bases). V was clipped by 2 bases and J by 2 bases, with 10 bases between them. The CDR3 has 14 amino acids. Germline CDR1 ENHRY, CDR2 SYGVKD. CDR3 coding DNA: TGTGCCATCAGTGAGAAGAGCGGTCCCTACGAGCAGTACTTC. It encodes CAISEKSGPYEQYF.

This clonotype occurred many times. The chain joins TRBV14 to TRBJ2-7, with D hard to call. Germline V CDR1 and CDR2: SGHDN, FVKESK. This CDR3 has 13 amino acids. Trimming took 0 bases from V and 9 from J, leaving 12 bases between them. The CDR3 coding sequence is TGTGCCAGCAGCCAAGAGGGCGGATTCAGGCAGTACTTC. Amino acid sequence: CASSQEGGFRQYF.

The rearrangement joins TRBV4-1 to TRBJ1-1; possibly TRBD1 for D (6 bases). The ends were cut back, 0 bases at V and 6 bases at J, with 20 bases in the middle. This CDR3 is built from 17 residues. CDR1 is MGHRA, CDR2 YSYEKL, per germline. The CDR3 loop reads CASSQDFFDRPGAEAFF. The CDR3 coding sequence is TGCGCCAGCAGCCAAGATTTTTTTGACAGGCCGGGGGCTGAAGCTTTCTTT.

This clonotype was seen ten or more times. V and J are TRBV18 and TRBJ1-5, with TRBD1 as a possible D gene (5 bases). With 4 bases removed from V and 3 bases from J, the gap between germline ends came to 7 bases. The CDR3 covers 13 residues. Germline values: CDR1 KGHSH, CDR2 LQKENI. CDR3 loop: CASSQGPNQPQHF. CDR3 coding DNA: TGTGCCAGCTCACAGGGGCCCAATCAGCCCCAGCATTTT. Complete variable domain (other parts from reference TRBV18 and TRBJ1-5): NAGVMQNPRHLVRRRGQEARLRCSPMKGHSHVYWYRQLPEEGLKFMVYLQKENIIDESGMPKERFSAEFPKEGPSILRIQQVVRGDSAAYFCASSQGPNQPQHFGDGTRLSIL.

The chain uses TRBV30 and TRBJ2-1; 8 bases are shared with TRBD2. Germline assignment: CDR1 GTSNPN and CDR2 SVGIG (reference sequence). This CDR3 region has 14 residues. V dropped 0 bases and J dropped 6; count of bases not matched to a gene: 4. The DNA for the CDR3 is TGTGCCTGGAGTGTCCTAAGCGGGAGCAATGAGCAGTTCTTC. The encoded protein is CAWSVLSGSNEQFF.

The chain combines TRBV11-2 with TRBJ1-1, with TRBD1 as a possible D gene (5 bases). This CDR3 is built from 13 residues. V lost 4 bases and J lost 7, with 13 bases in between. Germline assignment: CDR1 SGHAT and CDR2 FQNNGV. The CDR3 spells CASSWRRDGEAFF. Here the CDR3 DNA reads TGTGCCAGCAGCTGGCGCCGGGACGGTGAAGCTTTCTTT.

This clonotype was seen ten or more times. V usage is TRBV5-6 and J usage is TRBJ2-5, with D perhaps matching TRBD1 (5 bases). CDR3 size: 14 residues. Germline CDR1 SGHDT, CDR2 YYEEEE. V lost 0 bases to trimming and J lost 2 bases, with 8 bases between them. The chain's CDR3 is CASSLVTAQETQYF. DNA for the CDR3: TGTGCCAGCAGCTTGGTGACAGCTCAAGAGACCCAGTACTTC.

The table lists this clonotype with many counts. V and J are TRBV7-9 and TRBJ2-1; 8 positions match TRBD2. Trimming at V came to 1 base and at J to 5 bases, leaving 4 bases not matched to a gene. The V gene's germline CDR1 is SEHNR and CDR2 FQNEAQ (reference sequence). The CDR3 sequence is 15 residues long. CDR3 protein: CASSLGSGRNNEQFF. CDR3 DNA: TGTGCCAGCAGCTTAGGGAGCGGGAGAAACAATGAGCAGTTCTTC.

This clonotype was recorded a few times. The chain combines TRBV19 with TRBJ2-1, with TRBD2 matching 12 bases. This CDR3 is 15 amino acids long. The germline CDR1 and CDR2 sequences are LNHDA and SQIVND (reference sequence). Losses at the gene ends were 6 bases for V and 9 bases for J; bases not matched to a gene: 9. CDR3 bases: TGTGCCAGTAGCGGACTAGCGGGACCGAAGGGTGAGCAGTTCTTC. Residues: CASSGLAGPKGEQFF.

This clonotype has at least ten counts. Here the CDR3 reads CASSRVDRGAGYTF. The CDR3 coding sequence is TGTGCCAGCAGCCGCGTGGACAGGGGAGCTGGCTACACCTTC. This sequence joins TRBV5-4 and TRBJ1-2; 9 bases match TRBD1. CDR3 length: 14 amino acids. The J segment lost 7 bases and the V segment lost 4 bases, leaving 8 bases of the junction unmatched. The germline V gene has CDR1 SGHNT and CDR2 YYREEE (reference sequence).